This note documents a single T cell receptor (beta chain) sequence. Antigen unknown. This record belongs to a study of T cell responses to AZD1222 COVID-19 vaccine. Study-wide results and caveats: Following two doses of AZD1222, Spike-specific TCR breadth and depth rose. Variant regions that are unmutated are reportedly the target of nearly half of spike-specific TCRs. Among the donors, most were white British and more were female, and clonal diversity was possibly underestimated. Repertoire sampling occurred only after the peak T cell response.

The data were produced by immunoSEQ multiplex PCR, yet TCRdb's version contains in-frame clones alone and is incomplete. The data show about 150,000 clones, around 92% seen once. The CDR3 runs 14 residues. The V gene's germline CDR1 is LNHDA and CDR2 SQIVND (reference sequence). V dropped 1 base and J dropped 4 bases, with 10 bases sitting between them. The chain employs TRBV19 and TRBJ1-2, with D hard to call. The sequencing here drew on peripheral blood, taken on day 0 of AZD1222 vaccination. The sequence came from an adult in good health. The CDR3 spells CASSIAPEPYGYTF. DNA of the CDR3: TGTGCCAGTAGTATAGCCCCGGAGCCCTATGGCTACACCTTC.